What follows is one T cell receptor beta chain and its context. Antigen: not known. The data originate from a study of lymphopenia after photon versus proton radiotherapy. Findings of the study overall: Relative stability marked proton patients; photon patients lost diversity and naive cells. Only patients who died were analyzed for survival; proton advantage is unproven. Post-nadir diversity loss with photons came from oligoclonal expansion, particularly CD8+ Temra cells.

The CDR3 sequence is 16 residues long. V dropped 2 bases and J dropped 3; count of bases not matched to a gene: 6. Germline V gene sequence: CDR1 SGDLS, CDR2 YYNGEE. TCRdb's copy holds only in-frame clones and misses some; the assay was immunoSEQ multiplex PCR. The sample has about 29,000 clones; approximately 88% are singletons. The chain couples TRBV9 to TRBJ2-1, with 9 bases lining up with TRBD1. The material sequenced was peripheral blood, taken from a patient treated with proton-based radiotherapy. The source of this sequence is a woman aged 55-75 years with cholangiocarcinoma. Some clones in this sample may be carry-over from other donors' samples. The CDR3 nucleotides are TGTGCCAGCAGCGTGAGGACAGGGGCCCTCTACAATGAGCAGTTCTTC. Translation gives CASSVRTGALYNEQFF.